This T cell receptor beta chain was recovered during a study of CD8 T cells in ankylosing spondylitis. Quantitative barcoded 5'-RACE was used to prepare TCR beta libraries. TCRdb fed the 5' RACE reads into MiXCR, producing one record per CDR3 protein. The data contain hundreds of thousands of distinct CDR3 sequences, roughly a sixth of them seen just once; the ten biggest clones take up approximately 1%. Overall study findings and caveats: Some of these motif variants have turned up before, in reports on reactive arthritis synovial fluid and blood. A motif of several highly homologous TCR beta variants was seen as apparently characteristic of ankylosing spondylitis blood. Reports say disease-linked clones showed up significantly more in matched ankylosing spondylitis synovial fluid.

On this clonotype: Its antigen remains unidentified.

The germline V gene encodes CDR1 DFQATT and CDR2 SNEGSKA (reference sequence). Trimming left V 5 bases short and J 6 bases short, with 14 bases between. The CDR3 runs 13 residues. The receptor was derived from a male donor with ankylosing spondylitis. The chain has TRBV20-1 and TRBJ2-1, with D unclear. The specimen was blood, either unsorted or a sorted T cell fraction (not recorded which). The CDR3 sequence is CSAAPSVLNEQFF. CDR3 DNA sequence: TGCAGTGCTGCCCCGTCGGTCCTCAATGAGCAGTTCTTC.